Following are 11 T cell receptor beta chains from one sample sequenced in a study of blood T cell repertoires in COVID-19. Profiling relied on immunoSEQ multiplex PCR, and the TCRdb table lists in-frame clones only, not all of them. Here the sample spans about 76,000 clones, 70% to 75% being singletons. Sample: peripheral blood. All receptors come from a man between 65 and 79 years old with acute or convalescent COVID-19.

The rearrangement joins TRBV2 to TRBJ2-2; 7 bases agree with TRBD1. With 7 bases clipped from V and 4 bases from J, the junction kept 6 bases outside the gene matches. Germline V gene lookup returns CDR1 SNHLY and CDR2 FYNNEI. This CDR3 comprises 14 residues. CDR3 in DNA: TGTGCCAGCACTTTCACAGGGGCCACCGGGGAGCTGTTTTTT. It codes for CASTFTGATGELFF.

This sequence joins TRBV28 and TRBJ2-7; D ambiguous. The CDR3 consists of 14 residues. Trimming shortened V by 5 bases and J by 2 bases, and 13 bases separated the two germline ends. The germline V gene encodes CDR1 MDHEN and CDR2 SYDVKM. The CDR3 loop reads CASSPAQETYEQYF. The CDR3 coding sequence is TGTGCCAGCAGTCCCGCCCAGGAAACCTACGAGCAGTACTTC.

The chain has TRBV18 and TRBJ2-7; 8 positions match TRBD2. Looked up from germline, CDR1 is KGHSH and CDR2 is LQKENI. The CDR3 length is 14 residues. J was trimmed by 6 bases and V by 0 bases; bases with no gene match: 4. The CDR3 protein is CASSPPSGNSEQYF. The CDR3 DNA reads as TGTGCCAGCTCACCACCTAGCGGGAACTCCGAGCAGTACTTC.

The V and J genes are TRBV12-3 or TRBV12-4 and TRBJ1-2; 10 bases agree with TRBD1. This CDR3 has 13 residues. V dropped 7 bases and J dropped 8; count of bases not matched to a gene: 7. The CDR3 nucleotides read TGTGCCAGCATTCGGGACAGGGGATGGGGCTACACCTTC. Translation: CASIRDRGWGYTF.

The sample holds one count of this clone. This sequence joins TRBV27 and TRBJ1-4; 7 positions match TRBD1. The CDR3 has 16 residues. V lost 6 bases, J lost 0 bases, and 7 bases stayed unmatched. Germline CDR1 reads MNHEY; CDR2 reads SMNVEV (reference sequence). The CDR3 bases are TGTGCCAGCAGCCGTCGGACAGGATCAACTAATGAAAAACTGTTTTTT. Amino acid sequence: CASSRRTGSTNEKLFF. Combining the CDR3 with reference TRBV27 and TRBJ1-4 gives the whole variable domain EAQVTQNPRYLITVTGKKLTVTCSQNMNHEYMSWYRQDPGLGLRQIYYSMNVEVTDKGDVPEGYKVSRKEKRNFPLILESPSPNQTSLYFCASSRRTGSTNEKLFFGSGTQLSVL.

This clone was observed a handful of times. This chain links TRBV28 with TRBJ2-7; 10 bases align to TRBD1. V lost 3 bases, J lost 3 bases, and 5 bases stayed unmatched. Per the germline V gene, CDR1 is MDHEN and CDR2 is SYDVKM. The CDR3 is 15 amino acids. CDR3 amino acids: CASSFVRTGGYEQYF. CDR3 DNA sequence: TGTGCCAGCAGTTTTGTCCGGACAGGGGGCTACGAGCAGTACTTC.

This chain joins TRBV7-8 and TRBJ1-1; D not certain. Trimming left V 5 bases short and J 3 bases short, with 13 bases between. The CDR3 is 14 amino acids. Germline CDR1 SGHVS, CDR2 FQNEAQ. CDR3: CASSPTAADTEAFF. In DNA, the CDR3 is TGTGCCAGCAGCCCCACGGCGGCAGACACTGAAGCTTTCTTT.

This clone appeared a few times. This rearrangement joins TRBV7-3 to TRBJ2-1, with TRBD2 matching 13 bases. Losses at the gene ends were 5 bases for V and 0 bases for J; bases not matched to a gene: 16. The CDR3 is made up of 21 amino acids. Germline values: CDR1 SGHTA, CDR2 FQGTGA. CDR3 amino acids: CASSPFGVTSGRFSSYNEQFF. The DNA of the CDR3 is TGTGCCAGCAGCCCCTTTGGGGTGACTAGCGGGAGGTTTAGCTCCTACAATGAGCAGTTCTTC. Full variable domain (outside the CDR3, taken from reference TRBV7-3 and TRBJ2-1): GAGVSQTPSNKVTEKGKYVELRCDPISGHTALYWYRQSLGQGPEFLIYFQGTGAADDSGLPNDRFFAVRPEGSVSTLKIQRTERGDSAVYLCASSPFGVTSGRFSSYNEQFFGPGTRLTVL.

V is TRBV6-5 and J is TRBJ1-6; D ambiguous. The V gene lost 6 bases and the J gene lost 10 bases, with 10 bases spanning the gap. Germline V gives CDR1 MNHEY, CDR2 SVGAGI. CDR3 length: 12 amino acids. The CDR3 reads CASRQSNSPLHF. CDR3 nucleotides: TGTGCCAGCAGACAGTCAAACTCACCCCTCCACTTT.

In DNA form, the CDR3 reads TGCGCCAGCAGTGGGGGGACTAGCGGGAGCCATGAGCAGTTCTTC. It yields the protein CASSGGTSGSHEQFF. This chain joins TRBV10-1 and TRBJ2-1, with TRBD2 matching over 14 bases. This CDR3 has 15 residues. The J segment lost 8 bases and the V segment lost 4 bases, leaving 4 bases of the junction unmatched. From germline, CDR1 is WNHNN and CDR2 SYGVQD (reference sequence).

The genes are TRBV5-1 and TRBJ2-2; TRBD1 aligns across 7 bases. After removal of 0 bases from V and 6 bases from J, the junction contained 8 bases not matched to a gene. The V gene's germline CDR1 is SGHRS and CDR2 YFSETQ. CDR3 length: 16 amino acids. This CDR3 is CASSLAGTVLSGELFF. DNA for the CDR3: TGCGCCAGCAGCTTGGCCGGGACAGTCCTCTCCGGGGAGCTGTTTTTT.